Following are 5 T cell receptor beta chains from one sample sequenced in a study of sequential checkpoint blockade in melanoma. Treatment meaning: randomized to nivolumab then ipilimumab (arm A) or the reverse (arm B). The data were produced by immunoSEQ multiplex PCR, yet TCRdb's version contains in-frame clones alone and is incomplete. The sample lists roughly 18,000 clones, about 69% occurring once. The material sequenced was CD8+ T cells sorted from blood (inferred from file names), taken from a patient given nivolumab and ipilimumab in sequence. These receptors all come from a human donor with melanoma.

The chain employs TRBV5-1 and TRBJ2-1, with a weak D call TRBD2 (5 bases). V lost 0 bases, J lost 0 bases, and 10 bases lay in between. Per germline, CDR1 SGHRS and CDR2 YFSETQ. This CDR3 is 16 amino acids long. CDR3 DNA: TGCGCCAGCAGCTTGGATGAGACTACCTCCTACAATGAGCAGTTCTTC. Its protein is CASSLDETTSYNEQFF.

The chain carries TRBV19 and TRBJ2-1; TRBD1 might be the D (5 bases). The CDR3 totals 16 residues. Germline CDR1 reads LNHDA; CDR2 reads SQIVND (reference sequence). V was cut by 0 bases and J by 3 bases, with 12 bases left in between. CDR3 amino acids: CASSIDLQRGYNEQFF. For the CDR3, the DNA is TGTGCCAGTAGTATAGATCTCCAAAGGGGCTACAATGAGCAGTTCTTC.

The V call is TRBV9, the J call TRBJ2-2; D might be TRBD1 (6 bases). This CDR3 is 18 amino acids long. Germline V gene data show CDR1 as SGDLS and CDR2 as YYNGEE. V dropped 0 bases and J dropped 5 bases, with 20 bases sitting between them. CDR3 in DNA: TGTGCCAGCAGCGTAGCTGGGCAGGGGTCGGGTGTAACCGGGGAGCTGTTTTTT. It codes for CASSVAGQGSGVTGELFF.

V usage is TRBV5-8 and J usage is TRBJ1-1; unclear D gene. The CDR3 consists of 14 residues. The V gene lost 1 base and the J gene lost 4 bases, with 11 bases spanning the gap. CDR1 is SGHTS, CDR2 YDEGEE, per germline. The CDR3 loop is CASSLLREITEAFF. CDR3 nucleotide sequence: TGTGCCAGCAGCTTGCTTCGGGAGATCACTGAAGCTTTCTTT.

This clone has just a few counts. V and J are TRBV7-9 and TRBJ1-2; 8 bases agree with TRBD1. Germline CDR1 is SEHNR and CDR2 is FQNEAQ (reference sequence). Trimming removed 11 bases from V and 4 bases from J; junction bases left unmatched: 6. This CDR3 spans 12 amino acids. CDR3 coding DNA: TGTGCCGGACAGGGACAGAGCTATGGCTACACCTTC. This gives the protein CAGQGQSYGYTF.